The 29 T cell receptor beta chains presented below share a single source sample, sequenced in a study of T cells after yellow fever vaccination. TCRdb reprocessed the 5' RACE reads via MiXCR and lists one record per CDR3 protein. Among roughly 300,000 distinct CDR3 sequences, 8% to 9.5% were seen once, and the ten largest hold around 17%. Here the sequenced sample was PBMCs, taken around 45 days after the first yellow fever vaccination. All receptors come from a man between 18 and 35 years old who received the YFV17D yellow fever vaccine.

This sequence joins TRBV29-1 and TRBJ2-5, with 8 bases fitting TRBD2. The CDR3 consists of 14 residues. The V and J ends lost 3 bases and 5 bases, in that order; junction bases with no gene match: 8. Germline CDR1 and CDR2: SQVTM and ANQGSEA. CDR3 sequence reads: CSVELAGGGETQYF. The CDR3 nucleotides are TGCAGCGTTGAGCTCGCCGGGGGGGGGGAGACCCAGTACTTC.

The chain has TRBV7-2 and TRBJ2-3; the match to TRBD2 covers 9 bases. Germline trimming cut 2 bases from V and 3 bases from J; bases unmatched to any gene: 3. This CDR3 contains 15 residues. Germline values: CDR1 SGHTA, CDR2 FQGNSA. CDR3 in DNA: TGTGCCAGCAGCTTACTAGCGGGGCGGACAGATACGCAGTATTTT. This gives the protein CASSLLAGRTDTQYF.

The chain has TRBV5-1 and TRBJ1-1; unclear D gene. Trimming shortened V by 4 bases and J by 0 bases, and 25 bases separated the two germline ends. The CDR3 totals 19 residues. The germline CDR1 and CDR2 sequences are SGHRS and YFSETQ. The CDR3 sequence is CASSPAGPVGRLLNTEAFF. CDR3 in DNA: TGCGCCAGCAGCCCGGCTGGGCCAGTTGGGCGATTGCTGAACACTGAAGCTTTCTTT. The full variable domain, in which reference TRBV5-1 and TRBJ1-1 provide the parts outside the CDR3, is KAGVTQTPRYLIKTRGQQVTLSCSPISGHRSVSWYQQTPGQGLQFLFEYFSETQRNKGNFPGRFSGRQFSNSRSEMNVSTLELGDSALYLCASSPAGPVGRLLNTEAFFGQGTRLTVV.

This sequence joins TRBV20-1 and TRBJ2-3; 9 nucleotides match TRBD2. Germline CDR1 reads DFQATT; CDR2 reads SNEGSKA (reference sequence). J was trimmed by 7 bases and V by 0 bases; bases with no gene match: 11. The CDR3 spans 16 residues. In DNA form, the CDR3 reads TGCAGTGCTAGAGATCCCGGCGGGGGGGAATGGTATACGCAGTATTTT. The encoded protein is CSARDPGGGEWYTQYF.

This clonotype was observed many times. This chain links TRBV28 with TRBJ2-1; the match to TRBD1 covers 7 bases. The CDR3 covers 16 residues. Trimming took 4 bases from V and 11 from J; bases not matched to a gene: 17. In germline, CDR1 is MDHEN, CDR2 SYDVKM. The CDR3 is CASSSPGQTVLWKQFF. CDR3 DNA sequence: TGTGCCAGCAGTTCCCCGGGACAGACAGTTCTTTGGAAGCAGTTCTTC.

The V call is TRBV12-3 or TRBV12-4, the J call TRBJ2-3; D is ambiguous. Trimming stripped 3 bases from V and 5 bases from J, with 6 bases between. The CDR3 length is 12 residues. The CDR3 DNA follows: TGTGCCAGCAGTTTCGCCAAAGATACGCAGTATTTT. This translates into CASSFAKDTQYF.

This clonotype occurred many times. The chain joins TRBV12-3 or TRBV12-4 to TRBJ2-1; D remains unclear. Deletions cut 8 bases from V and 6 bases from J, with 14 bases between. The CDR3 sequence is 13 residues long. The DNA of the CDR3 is TGTGCCAGCTTCGGTGGTGGGGTCAATGAGCAGTTCTTC. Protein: CASFGGGVNEQFF.

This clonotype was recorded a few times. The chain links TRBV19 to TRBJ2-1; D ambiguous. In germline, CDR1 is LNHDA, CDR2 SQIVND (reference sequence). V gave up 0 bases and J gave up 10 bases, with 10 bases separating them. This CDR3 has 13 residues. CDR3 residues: CASSIDRRLEQFF. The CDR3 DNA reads TGTGCCAGTAGTATAGATCGGAGACTGGAGCAGTTCTTC.

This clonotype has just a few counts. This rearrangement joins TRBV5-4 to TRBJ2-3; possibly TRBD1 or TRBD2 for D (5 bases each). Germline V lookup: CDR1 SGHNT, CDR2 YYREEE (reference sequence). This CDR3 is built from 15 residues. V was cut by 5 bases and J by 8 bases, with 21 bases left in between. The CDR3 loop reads CASRRSGTLPGTQYF. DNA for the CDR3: TGTGCCAGCAGACGTTCCGGGACCCTTCCCGGTACGCAGTATTTT.

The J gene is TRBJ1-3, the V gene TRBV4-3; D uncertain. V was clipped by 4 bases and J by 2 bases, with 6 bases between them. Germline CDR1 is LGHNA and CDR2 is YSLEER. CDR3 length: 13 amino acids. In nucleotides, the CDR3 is TGCGCCAGCAGCCCTTCGGCTGGAAACACCATATATTTT. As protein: CASSPSAGNTIYF.

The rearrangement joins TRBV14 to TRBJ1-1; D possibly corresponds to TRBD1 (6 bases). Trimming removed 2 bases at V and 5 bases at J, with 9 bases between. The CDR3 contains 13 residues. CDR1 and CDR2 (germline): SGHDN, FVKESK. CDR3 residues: CASSQTGHTEAFF. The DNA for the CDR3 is TGTGCCAGCAGCCAAACGGGACATACTGAAGCTTTCTTT.

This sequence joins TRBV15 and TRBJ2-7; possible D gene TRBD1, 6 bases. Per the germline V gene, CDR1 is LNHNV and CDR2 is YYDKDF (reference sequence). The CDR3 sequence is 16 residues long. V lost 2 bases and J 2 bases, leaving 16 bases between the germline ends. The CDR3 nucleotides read TGTGCCACCAGCAGATATCAACAGGGTCCGGCCTACGAGCAGTACTTC. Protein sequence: CATSRYQQGPAYEQYF.

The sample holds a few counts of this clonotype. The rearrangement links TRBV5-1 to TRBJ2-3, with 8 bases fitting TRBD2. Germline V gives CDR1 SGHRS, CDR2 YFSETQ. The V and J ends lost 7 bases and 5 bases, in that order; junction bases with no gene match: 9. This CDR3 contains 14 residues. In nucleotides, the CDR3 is TGCGCCAGCGTGCCGGGGGGGGCTGAAGATACGCAGTATTTT. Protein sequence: CASVPGGAEDTQYF.

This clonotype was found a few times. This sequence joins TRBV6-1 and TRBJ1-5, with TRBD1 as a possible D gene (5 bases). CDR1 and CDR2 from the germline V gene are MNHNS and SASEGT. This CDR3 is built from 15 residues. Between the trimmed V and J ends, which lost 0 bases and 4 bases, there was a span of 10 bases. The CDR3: CASSEAVQVNQPQHF. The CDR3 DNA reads TGTGCCAGCAGTGAAGCGGTACAGGTGAATCAGCCCCAGCATTTT.

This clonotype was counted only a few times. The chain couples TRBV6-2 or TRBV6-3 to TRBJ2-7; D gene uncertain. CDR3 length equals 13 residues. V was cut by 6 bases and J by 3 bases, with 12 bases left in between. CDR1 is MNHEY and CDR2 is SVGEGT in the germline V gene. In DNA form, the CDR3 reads TGTGCCAGCAGCAGATCCAGCATCTACGAGCAGTACGTC. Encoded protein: CASSRSSIYEQYV.

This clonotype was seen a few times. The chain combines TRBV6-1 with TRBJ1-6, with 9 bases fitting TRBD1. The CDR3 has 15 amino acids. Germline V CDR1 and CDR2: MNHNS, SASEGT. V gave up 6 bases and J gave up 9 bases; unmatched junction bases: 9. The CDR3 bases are TGTGCCAGCAGACTTCCGGGACAGGGTGTTTCACCCCTCCACTTT. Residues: CASRLPGQGVSPLHF.

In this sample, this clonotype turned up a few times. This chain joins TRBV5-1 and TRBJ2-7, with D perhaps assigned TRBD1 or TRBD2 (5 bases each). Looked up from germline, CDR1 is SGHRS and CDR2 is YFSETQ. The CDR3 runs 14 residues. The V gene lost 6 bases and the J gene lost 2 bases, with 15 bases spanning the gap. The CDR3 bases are TGCGCCAGCAACCCCGGGGCCGGACCCTACGAGCAGTACTTC. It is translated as CASNPGAGPYEQYF.

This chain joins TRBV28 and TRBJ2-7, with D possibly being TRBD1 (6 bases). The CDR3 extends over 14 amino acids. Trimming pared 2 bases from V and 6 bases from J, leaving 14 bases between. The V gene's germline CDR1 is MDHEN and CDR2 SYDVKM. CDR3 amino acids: CASSLSRAGVEQYV. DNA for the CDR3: TGTGCCAGCAGTTTAAGTCGGGCAGGGGTCGAGCAGTACGTC.

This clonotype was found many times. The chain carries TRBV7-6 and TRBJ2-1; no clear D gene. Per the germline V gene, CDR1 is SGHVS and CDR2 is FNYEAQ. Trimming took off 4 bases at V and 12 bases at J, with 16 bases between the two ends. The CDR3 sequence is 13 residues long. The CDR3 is CASSSQLALWQFF. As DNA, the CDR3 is TGTGCCAGCAGCTCACAACTGGCGCTTTGGCAGTTCTTC.

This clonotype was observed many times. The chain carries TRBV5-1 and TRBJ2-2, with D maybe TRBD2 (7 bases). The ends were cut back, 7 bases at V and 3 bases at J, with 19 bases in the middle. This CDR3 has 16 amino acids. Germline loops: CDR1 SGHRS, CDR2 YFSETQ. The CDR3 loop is CASQHLTGRDTGELFF. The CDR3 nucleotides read TGCGCCAGCCAGCATTTAACAGGGAGGGACACCGGGGAGCTGTTTTTT. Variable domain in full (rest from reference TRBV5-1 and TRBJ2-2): KAGVTQTPRYLIKTRGQQVTLSCSPISGHRSVSWYQQTPGQGLQFLFEYFSETQRNKGNFPGRFSGRQFSNSRSEMNVSTLELGDSALYLCASQHLTGRDTGELFFGEGSRLTVL.

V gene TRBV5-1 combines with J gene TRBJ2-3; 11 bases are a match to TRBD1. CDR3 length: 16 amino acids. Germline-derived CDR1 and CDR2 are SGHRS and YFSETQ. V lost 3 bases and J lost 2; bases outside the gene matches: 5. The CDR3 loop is CASSYWDRGFTDTQYF. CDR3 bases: TGCGCCAGCAGCTACTGGGACAGGGGGTTCACAGATACGCAGTATTTT.

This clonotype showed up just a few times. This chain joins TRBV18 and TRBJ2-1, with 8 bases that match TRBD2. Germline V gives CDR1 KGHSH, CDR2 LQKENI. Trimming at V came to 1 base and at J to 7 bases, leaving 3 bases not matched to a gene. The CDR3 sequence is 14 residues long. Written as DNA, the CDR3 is TGTGCCAGCTCACCACTGGGACTAGTAAATGAGCAGTTCTTC. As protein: CASSPLGLVNEQFF.

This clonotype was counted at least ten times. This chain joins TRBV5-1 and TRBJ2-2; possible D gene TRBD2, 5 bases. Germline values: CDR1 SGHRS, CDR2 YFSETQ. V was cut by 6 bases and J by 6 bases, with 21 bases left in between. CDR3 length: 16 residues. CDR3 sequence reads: CASKVLLKKRPGELFF. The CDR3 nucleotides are TGCGCCAGCAAGGTTCTCTTAAAGAAGCGGCCCGGGGAGCTGTTTTTT.

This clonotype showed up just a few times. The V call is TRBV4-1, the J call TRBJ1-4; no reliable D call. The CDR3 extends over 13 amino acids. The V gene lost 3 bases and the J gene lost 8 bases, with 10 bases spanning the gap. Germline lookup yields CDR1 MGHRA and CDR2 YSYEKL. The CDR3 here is CASSQRVGEKLFF. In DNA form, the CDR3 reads TGCGCCAGCAGCCAGCGGGTAGGCGAAAAACTGTTTTTT.

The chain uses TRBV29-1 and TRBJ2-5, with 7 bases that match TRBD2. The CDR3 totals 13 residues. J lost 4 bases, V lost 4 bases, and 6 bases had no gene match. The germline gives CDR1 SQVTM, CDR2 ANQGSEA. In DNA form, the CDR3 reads TGCAGCGTTGGAAGGGAGCGGGGAGAGACCCAGTACTTC. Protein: CSVGRERGETQYF.

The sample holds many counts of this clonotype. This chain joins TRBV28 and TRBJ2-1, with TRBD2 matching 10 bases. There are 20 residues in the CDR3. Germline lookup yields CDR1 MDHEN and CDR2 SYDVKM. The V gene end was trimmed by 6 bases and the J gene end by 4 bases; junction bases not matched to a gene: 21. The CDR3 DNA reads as TGTGCCAGCAGCAAAAACCTGGTAGCGGGGGGACTTTATTTATACAATGAGCAGTTCTTC. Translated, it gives CASSKNLVAGGLYLYNEQFF.

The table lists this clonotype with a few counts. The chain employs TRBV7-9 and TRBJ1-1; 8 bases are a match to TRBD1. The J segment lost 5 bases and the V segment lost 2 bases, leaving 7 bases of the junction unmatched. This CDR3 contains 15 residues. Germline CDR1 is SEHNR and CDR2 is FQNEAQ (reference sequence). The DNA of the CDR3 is TGTGCCAGCAGCTTAAGCTCAGGGGGCTTTACTGAAGCTTTCTTT. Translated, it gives CASSLSSGGFTEAFF.

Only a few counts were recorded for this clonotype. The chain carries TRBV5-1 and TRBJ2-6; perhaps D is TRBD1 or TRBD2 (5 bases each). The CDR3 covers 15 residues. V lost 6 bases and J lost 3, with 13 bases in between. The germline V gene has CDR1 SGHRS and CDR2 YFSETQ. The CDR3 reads CASTPGTGGANVLTF. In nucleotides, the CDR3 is TGCGCCAGCACCCCCGGGACGGGTGGGGCCAACGTCCTGACTTTC.

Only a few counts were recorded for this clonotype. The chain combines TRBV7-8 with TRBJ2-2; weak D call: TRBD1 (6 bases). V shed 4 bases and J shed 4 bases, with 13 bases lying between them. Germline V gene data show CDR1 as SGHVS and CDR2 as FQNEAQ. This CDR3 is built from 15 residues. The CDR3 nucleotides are TGTGCCAGCAGCTCAGGGGCGGGCCCCACCGGGGAGCTGTTTTTT. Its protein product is CASSSGAGPTGELFF.